These 13 T cell receptor beta chains share one sample of origin, sequenced in a study of blood T cell repertoires in COVID-19 (dated by TCRdb to about 2020). Library creation used the immunoSEQ multiplex PCR assay. TCRdb retrieved this table from immuneACCESS and kept in-frame rearrangements only. Not all clones are present; in checked studies, unresolved V genes account for under half, and no reason is known for the remainder. The table for this sample lists approximately 290,000 clones; approximately 92% of them were counted only once. The ten largest make up more than 0.95% of the sample. Specimen: PBMCs or T cells enriched from blood (not recorded which). All receptors derive from a woman aged 30 to 39 who had recovered from COVID-19.

Only one count was recorded for this clone. This sequence joins TRBV7-2 and TRBJ2-3; the match to TRBD2 covers 7 bases. Germline CDR1 and CDR2: SGHTA and FQGNSA. After removal of 5 bases from V and 3 bases from J, the junction contained 8 bases not matched to a gene. The CDR3 consists of 15 residues. CDR3 region: CASSDLGGSTDTQYF. In DNA form, the CDR3 reads TGTGCCAGCAGCGACCTGGGCGGGAGTACAGATACGCAGTATTTT.

Here the CDR3 DNA reads TGTGCCAGCGTGAGCCCGAGCTCCTACAATGAGCAGTTCTTC. Translated: CASVSPSSYNEQFF. This chain links TRBV28 with TRBJ2-1; no definite D call. V was cut by 8 bases and J by 0 bases, with 11 bases left in between. The CDR3 has 14 amino acids. Germline CDR1 MDHEN, CDR2 SYDVKM.

The chain is built from TRBV30 and TRBJ2-1; D is undetermined. The germline CDR1 and CDR2 sequences are GTSNPN and SVGIG (reference sequence). The CDR3 has 14 residues. Trimming took off 0 bases at V and 8 bases at J, with 14 bases between the two ends. The CDR3 bases are TGTGCCTGGAGTGTACCGTCCAGGTACGATGAGCAGTTCTTC. Its translation is CAWSVPSRYDEQFF.

This chain uses TRBV30 with TRBJ1-5; tentative D call: TRBD1 (6 bases). The CDR3 is 14 amino acids. Trimming shortened V by 5 bases and J by 3 bases, and 14 bases separated the two germline ends. Germline V gene lookup returns CDR1 GTSNPN and CDR2 SVGIG (reference sequence). CDR3 bases: TGTGCCTGGTCTAGAAACAGGGTCAATCAGCCCCAGCATTTT. Encoded protein: CAWSRNRVNQPQHF.

The chain links TRBV28 to TRBJ1-2, with a weak D call TRBD1 (6 bases). The CDR3 is 14 residues long. Germline V gene sequence: CDR1 MDHEN, CDR2 SYDVKM. Trimming took 5 bases from V and 1 from J, leaving 11 bases between them. The CDR3 DNA reads as TGTGCCAGCAGTCCTACAGGGTATAACTATGGCTACACCTTC. Protein sequence: CASSPTGYNYGYTF.

The chain joins TRBV19 to TRBJ2-1; 8 nucleotides agree with TRBD2. This CDR3 is 17 amino acids long. Germline V CDR1 and CDR2: LNHDA, SQIVND (reference sequence). Germline trimming cut 4 bases from V and 0 bases from J; bases unmatched to any gene: 8. The CDR3 region has the DNA TGTGCCAGTAGTAAGGTAGCGGGACCCAGCTCCTACAATGAGCAGTTCTTC. It codes for CASSKVAGPSSYNEQFF.

The table lists this clone with a count of one. The CDR3 sequence is CASSQEVRTYEQYF. CDR3 nucleotides: TGTGCCAGCAGCCAAGAGGTTAGGACATACGAGCAGTACTTC. V is TRBV3-1 (or the pseudogene TRBV3-2) and J is TRBJ2-7; perhaps TRBD1 as D (5 bases). Germline-derived CDR1 and CDR2 are LGHDT and YNNKEL (reference sequence). This CDR3 contains 14 residues. Trimming shortened V by 0 bases and J by 4 bases, and 10 bases separated the two germline ends.

The CDR3 protein is CAISDDRGVNEQFF. The DNA for the CDR3 is TGTGCCATCAGTGATGACAGGGGAGTCAATGAGCAGTTCTTC. The V and J genes are TRBV10-3 and TRBJ2-1; 8 nucleotides align to TRBD1. This CDR3 region has 14 residues. The germline V gene encodes CDR1 ENHRY and CDR2 SYGVKD. J was trimmed by 6 bases and V by 3 bases; bases with no gene match: 4.

The chain employs TRBV28 and TRBJ2-1; 7 bases are a match to TRBD2. Germline CDR1 and CDR2: MDHEN and SYDVKM. The CDR3 is 16 residues long. V was pared by 1 base and J by 0 bases, with 3 bases of the junction left unmatched. The CDR3 nucleotides are TGTGCCAGCAGTTTATTGCCTAGCGGCTCCTACAATGAGCAGTTCTTC. Its translation: CASSLLPSGSYNEQFF.

The CDR3, as DNA: TGCAGCGTTGAAGTCGGTGACCGCGGAGGGCACGAGCAGTACTTC. As protein: CSVEVGDRGGHEQYF. The V call is TRBV29-1, the J call TRBJ2-7; maybe TRBD2 (6 bases). This CDR3 comprises 15 residues. In germline, CDR1 is SQVTM, CDR2 ANQGSEA. Trimming took off 1 base at V and 5 bases at J, with 18 bases between the two ends.

A remark on this clone: The same CDR3 is also encoded by other DNA sequences in this sample. The chain uses TRBV7-3 and TRBJ2-3; 7 positions match TRBD2. Germline CDR1 reads SGHTA; CDR2 reads FQGTGA. V gave up 3 bases and J gave up 1 base; unmatched junction bases: 1. The CDR3 totals 14 residues. The CDR3 here is CASSLAGGTDTQYF. CDR3 in DNA: TGTGCCAGCAGCTTGGCGGGAGGCACAGATACGCAGTATTTT.

The chain carries TRBV27 and TRBJ1-2; 7 nucleotides match TRBD1. Germline V gene sequence: CDR1 MNHEY, CDR2 SMNVEV (reference sequence). The CDR3 loop spans 13 amino acids. V lost 6 bases and J lost 7; bases outside the gene matches: 8. CDR3 in amino acids: CASRDPTGFGYTF. CDR3 nucleotides: TGTGCCAGCAGGGACCCGACAGGGTTTGGCTACACCTTC.

The genes are TRBV24-1 and TRBJ1-2, with 9 bases fitting TRBD1. Germline V CDR1 and CDR2: KGHDR, SFDVKD. This CDR3 is 14 amino acids long. After removal of 0 bases from V and 7 bases from J, the junction contained 2 bases not matched to a gene. CDR3 region: CATSDLETGGGYTF. CDR3 DNA: TGTGCCACCAGTGATTTGGAGACAGGGGGTGGCTACACCTTC.